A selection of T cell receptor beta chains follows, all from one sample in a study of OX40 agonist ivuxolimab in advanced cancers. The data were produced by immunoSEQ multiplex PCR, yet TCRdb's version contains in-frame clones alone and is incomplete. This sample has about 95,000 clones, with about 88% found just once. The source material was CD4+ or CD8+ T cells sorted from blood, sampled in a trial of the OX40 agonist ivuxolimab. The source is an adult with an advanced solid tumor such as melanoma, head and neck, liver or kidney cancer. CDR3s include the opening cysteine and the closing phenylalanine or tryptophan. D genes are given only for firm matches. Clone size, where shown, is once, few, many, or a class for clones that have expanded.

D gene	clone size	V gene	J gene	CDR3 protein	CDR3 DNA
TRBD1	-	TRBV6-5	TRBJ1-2	CASSYSGTAYGYTF	TGTGCCAGCAGTTACTCAGGGACAGCTTATGGCTACACCTTC
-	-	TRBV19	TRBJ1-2	CASTPGEFNYGYTF	TGTGCCAGTACCCCAGGGGAGTTTAACTATGGCTACACCTTC
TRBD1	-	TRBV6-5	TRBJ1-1	CASIPTGFTEAFF	TGTGCCAGCATCCCGACAGGGTTCACTGAAGCTTTCTTT
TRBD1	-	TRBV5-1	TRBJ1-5	CASSLEGGGGQPQHF	TGCGCCAGCAGCTTGGAAGGGGGCGGCGGTCAGCCCCAGCATTTT
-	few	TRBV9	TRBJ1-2	CASSVATDGAYGYTF	TGTGCCAGCAGCGTAGCTACGGACGGTGCCTATGGCTACACCTTC
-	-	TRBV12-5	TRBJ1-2	CASGLNNYRDGGYTF	TGTGCTAGTGGTCTCAACAACTACAGGGACGGGGGCTACACCTTC
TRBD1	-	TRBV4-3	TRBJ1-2	CASSPVSGQGVYYGYTF	TGCGCCAGCAGCCCTGTGTCCGGACAGGGGGTCTACTATGGCTACACCTTC
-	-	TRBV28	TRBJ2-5	CASSFQQLQETQYF	TGTGCCAGCAGTTTTCAACAGCTACAAGAGACCCAGTACTTC
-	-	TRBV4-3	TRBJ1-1	CASSQDSRGGYTEAFF	TGCGCCAGCAGCCAAGACTCGAGAGGAGGGTACACTGAAGCTTTCTTT
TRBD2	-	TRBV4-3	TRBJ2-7	CASSLREGYEQYF	TGCGCCAGCAGCCTAAGGGAGGGCTACGAGCAGTACTTC
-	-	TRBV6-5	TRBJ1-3	CASSYSGTAGNTIYF	TGTGCCAGCAGTTATTCCGGGACCGCTGGAAACACCATATATTTT
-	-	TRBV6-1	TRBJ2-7	CASSGQPYEQYF	TGTGCCAGCAGCGGACAGCCCTACGAGCAGTACTTC
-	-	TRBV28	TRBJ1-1	CASRYMNTEAFF	TGTGCCAGCAGGTACATGAACACTGAAGCTTTCTTT
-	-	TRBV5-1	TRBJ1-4	CASSLGTNEKLFF	TGCGCCAGCAGCTTGGGAACTAATGAAAAACTGTTTTTT
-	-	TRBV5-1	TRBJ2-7	CACGVATLSDEQYF	TGCGCCTGCGGGGTTGCCACCTTGAGTGACGAGCAGTACTTC
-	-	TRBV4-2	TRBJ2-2	CASSQINGELFF	TGTGCCAGCAGCCAGATTAACGGGGAGCTGTTTTTT
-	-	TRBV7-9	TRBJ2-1	CASSPRGLYNEQFF	TGTGCCAGCAGCCCCCGGGGTCTCTACAATGAGCAGTTCTTC
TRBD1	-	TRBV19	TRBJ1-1	CASSPGQGALEAFF	TGTGCCAGTAGTCCGGGACAGGGGGCGCTTGAAGCTTTCTTT
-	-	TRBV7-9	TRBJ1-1	CASSQPAGTEAFF	TGTGCCAGCAGCCAACCCGCAGGCACTGAAGCTTTCTTT
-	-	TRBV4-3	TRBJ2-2	CASSQDTGKNTGELFF	TGCGCCAGCAGCCAAGACACGGGCAAGAACACCGGGGAGCTGTTTTTT
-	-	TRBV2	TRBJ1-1	CASSEPSGGGGAEAFF	TGTGCCAGCAGTGAACCGTCAGGTGGAGGAGGAGCTGAAGCTTTCTTT
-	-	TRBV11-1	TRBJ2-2	CASSFQGTPGELFF	TGTGCCAGCAGCTTTCAGGGGACGCCCGGGGAGCTGTTTTTT
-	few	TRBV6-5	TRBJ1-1	CASSYRLDSTEAFF	TGTGCCAGCAGTTACCGCCTGGACAGCACTGAAGCTTTCTTT
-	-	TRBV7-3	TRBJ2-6	CASSTGSGANVLTF	TGTGCCAGCAGCACAGGGTCCGGGGCCAACGTCCTGACTTTC
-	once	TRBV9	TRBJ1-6	CASSVDYNSPLHF	TGTGCCAGCAGCGTAGATTATAATTCACCCCTCCACTTT
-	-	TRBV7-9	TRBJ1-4	CASSPGKLTNEKLFF	TGTGCCAGCAGCCCAGGGAAGTTAACTAATGAAAAACTGTTTTTT
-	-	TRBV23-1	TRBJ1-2	CASSRPGAF	TGCGCCAGCAGTCGTCCAGGGGCCTTC
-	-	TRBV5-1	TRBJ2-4	CASSLETRATPDIQYF	TGCGCCAGCAGCTTGGAAACTAGGGCCACCCCAGACATTCAGTACTTC
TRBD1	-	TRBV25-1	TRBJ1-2	CASSDSRQGVGYTF	TGTGCCAGCAGTGATTCCCGACAGGGGGTCGGCTACACCTTC